This TCR beta chain was captured in a study of shared clonotypes between healthy human individuals. Study-wide results and caveats: Memory subsets generally showed smaller estimated richness than naive subsets did.

Points on this clone: Its antigen is as yet unknown.

The CDR3 runs to 15 residues. Between the trimmed V and J ends, which lost 3 bases and 3 bases, there was a span of 15 bases. Germline assignment: CDR1 SGHRS and CDR2 YFSETQ. Profiled with immunoSEQ multiplex PCR; TCRdb holds only in-frame clones, not every one. The repertoire has some 2,500,000 clones, 92% of them found once; the top ten carry 0.37%. The source is a man between 18 and 35 years old in good health. Some clones in this sample may be carry-over from other donors' samples. Sequences were obtained from naive CD4+ T cells from PBMCs. Subset defined: CD45RA+ positively selected. The J gene is TRBJ1-2, the V gene TRBV5-1, with D maybe TRBD1 (5 bases). CDR3 DNA sequence: TGCGCCAGCAGCTCCGGTGGGGCGAGCGACTATGGCTACACCTTC. Protein product: CASSSGGASDYGYTF. Together with reference TRBV5-1 and TRBJ1-2, the CDR3 gives the full variable domain: KAGVTQTPRYLIKTRGQQVTLSCSPISGHRSVSWYQQTPGQGLQFLFEYFSETQRNKGNFPGRFSGRQFSNSRSEMNVSTLELGDSALYLCASSSGGASDYGYTFGSGTRLTVV.